A selection of T cell receptor beta chains follows, all from one sample in a study. A single record per CDR3 protein comes from TCRdb applying MiXCR to the 5' RACE reads. Among tens of thousands of distinct CDR3 sequences listed, around 28% were seen once. The specimen was tumor-infiltrating memory CD4+ T cells sorted from the breast tumor. Receptor source: a female donor with breast cancer. The CDR3 runs from the conserved cysteine through the conserved F or W. Each record gives: V gene, D gene, clone size, J gene, CDR3 protein, CDR3 DNA. A D gene is named only where the DNA matches it firmly. For some rows the clone size is stated as once, few or many, or as a class when expanded; others skip it.

TRBV20-1	NA	NA	TRBJ1-6	CSARDTRGGDSPLHF	TGCAGTGCTAGAGATACTAGGGGAGGGGACTCACCCCTCCACTTT
TRBV6-2/TRBV6-3	TRBD2	few	TRBJ2-3	CASSSAGVPTDTQYF	TGTGCCAGCAGTAGCGCGGGGGTACCCACAGATACGCAGTATTTT
TRBV15	NA	NA	TRBJ1-1	CATSRDPPGKNMNTEAFF	TGTGCCACCAGCAGAGATCCCCCGGGGAAAAATATGAACACTGAAGCTTTCTTT
TRBV7-2	TRBD2	NA	TRBJ2-5	CASSFSGGPGETQYF	TGTGCCAGCAGCTTTAGCGGGGGACCGGGGGAGACCCAGTACTTC
TRBV6-2/TRBV6-3	NA	few	TRBJ1-4	CASRRGTANEKLFF	TGTGCCAGCAGAAGGGGTACAGCTAATGAAAAACTGTTTTTT
TRBV12-3/TRBV12-4	NA	few	TRBJ1-5	CASSLLGGNQPQHF	TGTGCCAGCAGTTTACTGGGAGGCAATCAGCCCCAGCATTTT
TRBV5-5	NA	few	TRBJ1-5	CASSFGMSNQPQHF	TGTGCCAGCAGCTTCGGGATGAGCAATCAGCCCCAGCATTTT
TRBV18	TRBD1	NA	TRBJ1-2	CASSRDRVGNYGYTF	TGTGCCAGCTCACGCGACAGGGTAGGAAACTATGGCTACACCTTC
TRBV9	NA	NA	TRBJ1-1	CASSVGTGRATEAFF	TGTGCCAGCAGCGTAGGAACCGGTAGAGCCACTGAAGCTTTCTTT
TRBV29-1	NA	few	TRBJ1-1	CSVEDSRNTEAFF	TGCAGCGTTGAAGATAGCAGGAACACTGAAGCTTTCTTT
TRBV7-2	NA	NA	TRBJ2-5	CAGSFYRAQETQYF	TGTGCCGGCAGCTTTTACAGGGCACAAGAGACCCAGTACTTC
TRBV4-3	TRBD1	NA	TRBJ1-4	CASSRDPTGGDDEKLFF	TGCGCCAGCAGCCGAGACCCGACAGGGGGCGATGATGAAAAACTGTTTTTT
TRBV5-6	NA	many	TRBJ2-6	CASRSGVPGANVLTF	TGTGCCAGCAGGTCGGGCGTTCCTGGGGCCAACGTCCTGACTTTC
TRBV28	TRBD2	once	TRBJ2-3	CASSEGLAGLGDTQYF	TGTGCCAGCAGTGAGGGACTAGCGGGTCTGGGGGATACGCAGTATTTT
TRBV5-5	NA	few	TRBJ2-2	CASSPIQIGLTGELFF	TGTGCCAGCAGCCCTATACAGATCGGGCTCACCGGGGAGCTGTTTTTT
TRBV5-1	NA	NA	TRBJ2-5	CASSSRLGEETQYF	TGCGCCAGCAGCTCCCGACTAGGTGAGGAGACCCAGTACTTC
TRBV28	TRBD2	few	TRBJ2-7	CASSSLAGIYEQYF	TGTGCCAGCAGTAGTCTAGCGGGAATCTACGAGCAGTACTTC
TRBV7-8	NA	NA	TRBJ2-2	CASTRTLTVGELFF	TGTGCCAGCACCCGGACTCTGACCGTGGGGGAGCTGTTTTTT
TRBV4-2	TRBD1	few	TRBJ2-5	CASSHGPGTEETQYF	TGTGCCAGCAGCCATGGTCCCGGGACAGAAGAGACCCAGTACTTC
TRBV2	NA	few	TRBJ2-3	CASTRFITDTQYF	TGTGCCAGCACCCGCTTCATCACAGATACGCAGTATTTT
TRBV6-2/TRBV6-3	NA	NA	TRBJ1-2	CASSPPQTVFSAYTF	TGTGCCAGCAGTCCCCCTCAGACCGTCTTCAGCGCCTACACCTTC
TRBV20-1	NA	few	TRBJ1-2	CSAGPPDGYTF	TGCAGTGCCGGACCCCCGGATGGCTACACCTTC
TRBV12-3/TRBV12-4	TRBD2	NA	TRBJ2-1	CASSRAAGYNEQFF	TGTGCCAGCAGCCGAGCAGCGGGGTACAATGAGCAGTTCTTC
TRBV29-1	NA	few	TRBJ2-7	CSVVENRVRDEQYF	TGCAGCGTTGTGGAGAACAGGGTGAGAGACGAGCAGTACTTC
TRBV5-1	NA	many	TRBJ1-1	CASSSSPRAGEAFF	TGCGCCAGCAGCTCCTCTCCCAGGGCGGGGGAAGCTTTCTTT
TRBV21-1	NA	NA	TRBJ1-2	CASSKGGPQGPYGYTF	TGTGCCAGCAGCAAAGGGGGGCCTCAGGGGCCCTATGGCTACACCTTC
TRBV12-3/TRBV12-4	NA	NA	TRBJ2-2	CASSLGVNTGELFF	TGTGCCAGCAGTTTGGGTGTTAACACCGGGGAGCTGTTTTTT
TRBV7-2	NA	once	TRBJ1-1	CASSPQTEAFF	TGTGCCAGCAGCCCCCAGACTGAAGCTTTCTTT
TRBV12-3/TRBV12-4	NA	few	TRBJ2-1	CASSFGDDEQFF	TGTGCCAGCAGTTTCGGGGACGATGAGCAGTTCTTC
TRBV6-1	NA	NA	TRBJ2-1	CASSESGTRTYNEQFF	TGTGCCAGCAGTGAATCCGGGACACGAACCTACAATGAGCAGTTCTTC
TRBV6-2/TRBV6-3	NA	NA	TRBJ2-4	CASTRDLGIQYF	TGTGCCAGCACCAGGGATTTGGGCATTCAGTACTTC
TRBV13	NA	few	TRBJ2-6	CASLGTRVSPGANVLTF	TGTGCCAGCTTGGGAACCAGGGTTTCGCCTGGGGCCAACGTCCTGACTTTC
TRBV5-1	NA	NA	TRBJ1-4	CASSASVGHEKLFF	TGCGCCAGCAGCGCGTCCGTGGGGCATGAAAAACTGTTTTTT
TRBV5-6	NA	NA	TRBJ2-3	CASSPRGITDTQYF	TGTGCCAGCAGCCCTAGGGGGATCACAGATACGCAGTATTTT